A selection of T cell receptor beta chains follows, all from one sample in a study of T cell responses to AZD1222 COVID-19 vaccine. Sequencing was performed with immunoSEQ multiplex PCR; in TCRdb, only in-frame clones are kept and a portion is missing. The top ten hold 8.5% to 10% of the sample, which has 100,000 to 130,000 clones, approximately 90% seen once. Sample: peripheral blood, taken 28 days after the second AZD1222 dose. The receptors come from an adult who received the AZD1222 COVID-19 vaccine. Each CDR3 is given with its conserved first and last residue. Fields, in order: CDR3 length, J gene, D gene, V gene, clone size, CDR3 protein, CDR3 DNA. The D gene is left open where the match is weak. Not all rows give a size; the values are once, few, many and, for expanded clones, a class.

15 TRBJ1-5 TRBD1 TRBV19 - CASSEQGPSNQPQHF TGTGCCAGTAGCGAACAGGGGCCTAGCAATCAGCCCCAGCATTTT
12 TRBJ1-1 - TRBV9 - CASSVIRGPAFF TGTGCCAGCAGCGTAATTAGGGGTCCAGCTTTCTTT
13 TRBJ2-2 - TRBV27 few CASSFGPYGELFF TGTGCCAGCAGTTTCGGACCGTACGGGGAGCTGTTTTTT
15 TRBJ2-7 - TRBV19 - CASSKVGQVGYEQYF TGTGCCAGTAGTAAGGTTGGGCAGGTTGGCTACGAGCAGTACTTC
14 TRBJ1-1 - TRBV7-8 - CASSLARGTMEAFF TGTGCCAGCAGCTTAGCCCGAGGGACGATGGAAGCTTTCTTT
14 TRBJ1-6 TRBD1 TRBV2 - CASKDRGLVSPLHF TGTGCCAGCAAAGACAGGGGGCTGGTATCACCCCTCCACTTT
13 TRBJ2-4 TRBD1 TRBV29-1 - CSVETGQGNIQYF TGCAGCGTAGAGACAGGGCAGGGCAACATTCAGTACTTC
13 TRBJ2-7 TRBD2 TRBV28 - CASRSSGRVEQYF TGTGCCAGCAGGTCTAGCGGGAGGGTTGAGCAGTACTTC
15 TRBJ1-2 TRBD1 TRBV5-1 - CASSPGRGRDYGYTF TGCGCCAGCAGCCCGGGTAGGGGGCGAGACTATGGCTACACCTTC
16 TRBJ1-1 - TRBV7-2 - CASSPQDGFRNTEAFF TGTGCCAGCAGCCCTCAGGACGGTTTCAGGAACACTGAAGCTTTCTTT
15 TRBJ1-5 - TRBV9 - CASSVAPDSNQPQHF TGTGCCAGCAGCGTAGCCCCAGATAGCAATCAGCCCCAGCATTTT
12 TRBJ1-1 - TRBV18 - CASSPTGTEAFF TGTGCCAGCTCACCAACGGGGACTGAAGCTTTCTTT
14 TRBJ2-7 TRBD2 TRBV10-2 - CASSALAGAYEQYF TGCGCCAGCAGTGCCCTAGCGGGGGCTTACGAGCAGTACTTC
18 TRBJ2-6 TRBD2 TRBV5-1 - CASSLSSGGSPGANVLTF TGCGCCAGCAGCTTGAGTAGCGGGGGGTCCCCCGGGGCCAACGTCCTGACTTTC
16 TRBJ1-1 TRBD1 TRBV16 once CASSLGLGTANTEAFF TGTGCCAGCAGCCTGGGTCTTGGGACAGCGAACACTGAAGCTTTCTTT
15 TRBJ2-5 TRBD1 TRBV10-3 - CAISDDRAPRETQYF TGTGCCATCAGTGATGACAGGGCCCCCCGAGAGACCCAGTACTTC
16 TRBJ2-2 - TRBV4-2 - CASSPTMRENTGELFF TGTGCCAGCAGCCCTACAATGAGGGAGAACACCGGGGAGCTGTTTTTT
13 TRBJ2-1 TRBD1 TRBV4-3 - CASSQGQSDEQFF TGCGCCAGCAGCCAGGGACAGAGCGATGAGCAGTTCTTC
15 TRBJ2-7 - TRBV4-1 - CASSQEGAVFYEQYF TGCGCCAGCAGCCAAGAGGGAGCAGTTTTCTACGAGCAGTACTTC
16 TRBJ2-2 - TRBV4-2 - CASSQEASRNTGELFF TGTGCCAGCAGCCAAGAAGCCAGCAGGAACACCGGGGAGCTGTTTTTT
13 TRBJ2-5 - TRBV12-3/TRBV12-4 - CASTNTNQETQYF TGTGCCAGCACCAATACCAACCAAGAGACCCAGTACTTC
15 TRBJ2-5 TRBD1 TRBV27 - CASSGHRQGRETQYF TGTGCCAGCAGTGGCCACAGACAGGGACGGGAGACCCAGTACTTC
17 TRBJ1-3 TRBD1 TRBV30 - CAWSVLQGAITGNTIYF TGTGCCTGGAGTGTACTTCAGGGGGCTATCACTGGAAACACCATATATTTT
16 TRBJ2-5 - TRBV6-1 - CASSEVPRVGQETQYF TGTGCCAGCAGTGAAGTACCCAGGGTAGGTCAAGAGACCCAGTACTTC
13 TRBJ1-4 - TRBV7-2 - CASSLGVEEKLFF TGTGCCAGCAGCTTGGGGGTGGAGGAAAAACTGTTTTTT
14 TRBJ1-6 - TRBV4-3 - CTSSRGQESSPLHF TGCACCAGCAGCCGGGGGCAGGAAAGTTCACCCCTCCACTTT
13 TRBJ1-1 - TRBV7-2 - CASSLIRNTEAFF TGTGCCAGCAGCTTAATCCGGAACACTGAAGCTTTCTTT
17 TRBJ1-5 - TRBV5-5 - CASSLGSGIYSNQPQHF TGTGCCAGCAGCTTGGGATCCGGGATCTATAGCAATCAGCCCCAGCATTTT
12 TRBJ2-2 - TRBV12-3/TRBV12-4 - CASSLELGELFF TGTGCCAGCAGTTTAGAACTAGGGGAGCTGTTTTTT
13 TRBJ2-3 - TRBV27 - CASRLLTTDTQYF TGTGCCAGCAGACTCCTAACCACAGATACGCAGTATTTT
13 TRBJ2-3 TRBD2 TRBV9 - CASSVASGGSQYF TGTGCCAGCAGCGTAGCTAGCGGGGGGTCCCAGTATTTT
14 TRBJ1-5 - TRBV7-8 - CASSGRDRYQPQHF TGTGCCAGCAGCGGCCGGGACCGCTATCAGCCCCAGCATTTT
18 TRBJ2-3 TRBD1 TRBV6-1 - CASSGQNRQGIVTDTQYF TGTGCCAGCAGTGGACAGAACCGACAGGGGATCGTGACAGATACGCAGTATTTT
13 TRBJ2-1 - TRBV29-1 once CSVTTRAYNEQFF TGCAGCGTAACGACTCGCGCCTACAATGAGCAGTTCTTC
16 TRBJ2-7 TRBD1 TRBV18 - CASSPIAGTASYEQYF TGTGCCAGCTCTCCAATCGCCGGGACAGCTTCCTACGAGCAGTACTTC
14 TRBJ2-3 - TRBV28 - CASSGDRPTDTQYF TGTGCCAGCAGTGGGGACCGCCCCACAGATACGCAGTATTTT
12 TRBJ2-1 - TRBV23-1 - CASSPENNEQFF TGCGCCAGCAGTCCTGAAAACAATGAGCAGTTCTTC
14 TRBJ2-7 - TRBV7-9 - CASSSGSRLNEQYF TGTGCCAGCAGCTCGGGATCCCGATTGAACGAGCAGTACTTC
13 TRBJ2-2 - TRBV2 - CASDRRGTGELFF TGTGCCAGCGACCGGCGGGGCACCGGGGAGCTGTTTTTT